The 24 T cell receptor beta chains below all came from one sample that was sequenced in a study of lymphopenia after photon versus proton radiotherapy. Here immunoSEQ multiplex PCR was the method, and the copy in TCRdb shows in-frame clones only, minus some. The table lists 13,000 to 15,000 clones, 82% of them singletons. The sequences come from peripheral blood, collected from a patient treated with photon-based radiotherapy. The source is a man aged 45-65 years with gastric cancer.

This rearrangement joins TRBV9 to TRBJ2-5, with 8 positions matching TRBD1. The V gene's germline CDR1 is SGDLS and CDR2 YYNGEE. CDR3 length equals 18 residues. Germline trimming cut 0 bases from V and 5 bases from J; bases unmatched to any gene: 15. CDR3 in DNA: TGTGCCAGCAGCGTAGCTACCTTTGGTACAGGGGGTATGGAGACCCAGTACTTC. It is translated as CASSVATFGTGGMETQYF.

This clone has more than one count but fewer than ten. The chain links TRBV5-1 to TRBJ1-3, with a weak D call TRBD1 (5 bases). V gave up 2 bases and J gave up 2 bases, with 8 bases separating them. The CDR3 extends over 14 amino acids. From germline, CDR1 is SGHRS and CDR2 YFSETQ. CDR3 sequence: CASSFGGAGNTIYF. As DNA, the CDR3 is TGCGCCAGCAGCTTCGGGGGGGCTGGAAACACCATATATTTT.

By proportion, this clone is medium-sized (0.01 to 0.1%). V is TRBV6-4 and J is TRBJ2-5; D gene uncertain. Looked up from germline, CDR1 is MRHNA and CDR2 is SNTAGT. The V and J ends lost 3 bases and 2 bases respectively, with 7 bases between them. CDR3 size: 13 residues. CDR3 bases: TGTGCCAGCAGTGAAAGGGAACAAGAGACCCAGTACTTC. It encodes CASSEREQETQYF.

In its sample, this clone was seen a few times. The gene calls are TRBV19 and TRBJ2-2, with D unclear. The V end lost 7 bases, the J end lost 3 bases, and 15 bases lay between the germline ends. Germline loops: CDR1 LNHDA, CDR2 SQIVND (reference sequence). This CDR3 is built from 15 residues. CDR3 DNA sequence: TGTGCCAGTAATACTTGGTCTACCCACACCGGGGAGCTGTTTTTT. Its translation: CASNTWSTHTGELFF.

This sequence joins TRBV19 and TRBJ1-1; the match to TRBD1 covers 8 bases. Germline V gene sequence: CDR1 LNHDA, CDR2 SQIVND (reference sequence). This CDR3 spans 14 amino acids. V lost 10 bases, J lost 1 base, and 8 bases stayed unmatched. For the CDR3, the DNA is TGTGCCACCGCCCGCGGACAGGGGAACACTGAAGCTTTCTTT. As protein: CATARGQGNTEAFF.

V and J are TRBV9 and TRBJ1-1, with 9 nucleotides matching TRBD1. CDR1 SGDLS and CDR2 YYNGEE come from the germline V gene. CDR3 size: 15 residues. V was clipped by 4 bases and J by 1 base; unmatched bases: 5. The CDR3 region has the DNA TGTGCCAGCAGCTCCGAGGACAGGGGGAACACTGAAGCTTTCTTT. Amino acids: CASSSEDRGNTEAFF.

V usage is TRBV5-1 and J usage is TRBJ2-1, with D perhaps matching TRBD2 (5 bases). CDR3 length equals 16 residues. The germline CDR1 and CDR2 sequences are SGHRS and YFSETQ. V was cut by 3 bases and J by 6 bases, with 19 bases left in between. As DNA, the CDR3 is TGCGCCAGCAGCTCGAGGGCCACAACAGCGACCAATGAGCAGTTCTTC. As protein: CASSSRATTATNEQFF.

The V gene is TRBV21-1, the J gene TRBJ2-3; TRBD2, the D gene given by the table, was not confirmed from the DNA. TRBV21-1 is a documented pseudogene. The CDR3 is 17 residues long. The CDR3 DNA reads as TGTGCCAGCAGCACCCGTAGCGGGGGTTCATTATCAGATACGCAGTATTTT. It translates to CASSTRSGGSLSDTQYF.

This sequence joins TRBV6-4 and TRBJ1-1; perhaps TRBD1 as D (6 bases). This CDR3 has 17 amino acids. CDR1 is MRHNA and CDR2 is SNTAGT in the germline V gene. V lost 6 bases, J lost 4 bases, and 24 bases lay in between. Written as DNA, the CDR3 is TGTGCCAGCAGGCGGACAGCCGATAGTATGAAAGCCACTGAAGCTTTCTTT. It specifies CASRRTADSMKATEAFF.

The chain links TRBV9 to TRBJ1-4; D is ambiguous. This CDR3 has 13 residues. V was clipped by 4 bases and J by 6 bases, with 10 bases between them. Germline V gene data show CDR1 as SGDLS and CDR2 as YYNGEE. CDR3 in amino acids: CASSSNPDEKLFF. DNA of the CDR3: TGTGCCAGCAGCTCGAACCCAGATGAAAAACTGTTTTTT.

The chain has TRBV5-5 and TRBJ1-2, with D uncertain. The V end lost 2 bases, the J end lost 1 base, and 9 bases lay between the germline ends. Germline-derived CDR1 and CDR2 are SGHKS and YYEKEE (reference sequence). The CDR3 extends over 14 amino acids. CDR3 in DNA: TGTGCCAGCAGCTTTACGACCGATAACTATGGCTACACCTTC. It specifies CASSFTTDNYGYTF.

The chain uses TRBV18 and TRBJ2-5; D perhaps matches TRBD2 (5 bases). This CDR3 comprises 14 residues. Germline lookup yields CDR1 KGHSH and CDR2 LQKENI. Trimming stripped 6 bases from V and 4 bases from J, with 15 bases between. In nucleotides, the CDR3 is TGTGCCAGCTCTGCTCCGGGGTTAAGAGAGACCCAGTACTTC. Its protein product is CASSAPGLRETQYF.

This clone was seen a handful of times. The rearrangement uses TRBV5-6 and TRBJ1-6, with 8 bases aligning to TRBD1. After removal of 2 bases from V and 7 bases from J, the junction contained 2 bases not matched to a gene. The CDR3 covers 14 residues. Germline V gene lookup returns CDR1 SGHDT and CDR2 YYEEEE. The CDR3 loop reads CASSFPGGNSPLHF. Written as DNA, the CDR3 is TGTGCCAGCAGCTTCCCAGGGGGCAATTCACCCCTCCACTTT.

This chain connects TRBV9 to TRBJ2-3; TRBD2 might be the D (6 bases). CDR1 SGDLS and CDR2 YYNGEE come from the germline V gene. This CDR3 region has 15 residues. V dropped 4 bases and J dropped 1 base, with 13 bases sitting between them. The CDR3 region has the DNA TGTGCCAGCAGCCTTCAGCGGGCGCGCACAGATACGCAGTATTTT. It is translated as CASSLQRARTDTQYF.

A single count supports this clone. V is TRBV6-4 and J is TRBJ2-3; TRBD2 matches at 7 bases. There are 14 residues in the CDR3. Germline V gives CDR1 MRHNA, CDR2 SNTAGT. J gave up 8 bases and V 8 bases, and 13 bases lay outside the gene matches. This CDR3 is CASGETSQSLTQYF. CDR3 DNA sequence: TGTGCCAGCGGGGAGACTAGCCAGTCCCTTACGCAGTATTTT.

Here the CDR3 reads CATRNRGNTEAFF. CDR3 DNA sequence: TGTGCCACCAGAAATAGGGGGAACACTGAAGCTTTCTTT. The V call is TRBV15, the J call TRBJ1-1; D may be TRBD1 (5 bases). The germline V gene has CDR1 LNHNV and CDR2 YYDKDF (reference sequence). The CDR3 length is 13 residues. Trimming left V 6 bases short and J 1 base short, with 9 bases between.

V gene TRBV19 combines with J gene TRBJ2-1; 9 nucleotides line up with TRBD2. Germline loops: CDR1 LNHDA, CDR2 SQIVND (reference sequence). The CDR3 contains 14 residues. The J segment lost 5 bases and the V segment lost 4 bases, leaving 3 bases of the junction unmatched. CDR3 region: CASSRLAVNNEQFF. CDR3 in DNA: TGTGCCAGTAGTAGACTAGCGGTGAACAATGAGCAGTTCTTC.

The chain has TRBV10-3 and TRBJ2-7; TRBD2 agrees at 10 bases. CDR1 is ENHRY, CDR2 SYGVKD, per germline. V shed 10 bases and J 7 bases; nucleotides not matched to a gene: 16. The CDR3 consists of 15 residues. As DNA, the CDR3 is TGTGCCAGCAAGGATAGCGGGGGGCCCGCGTTGGAGCAGTACTTC. Its protein product is CASKDSGGPALEQYF.

This clone has only a few counts. The chain is built from TRBV9 and TRBJ2-1; TRBD1 or TRBD2 may be the D gene (6 bases each). The CDR3 covers 17 residues. The V gene's germline CDR1 is SGDLS and CDR2 YYNGEE. The V end was cut by 0 bases, the J end by 8 bases, with 21 bases between. The CDR3 DNA reads TGTGCCAGCAGCGTAGCTAGATTAGGGGGGCCCTTGGATGAGCAGTTCTTC. This sequence encodes CASSVARLGGPLDEQFF.

The V call is TRBV6-1, the J call TRBJ2-4; D is ambiguous. Germline assignment: CDR1 MNHNS and CDR2 SASEGT. Trimming took off 4 bases at V and 0 bases at J, with 13 bases between the two ends. The CDR3 extends over 16 amino acids. CDR3 sequence reads: CASSASSGGAKNIQYF. Written as DNA, the CDR3 is TGTGCCAGCAGTGCTTCCTCGGGTGGAGCCAAAAACATTCAGTACTTC.

V gene TRBV9 combines with J gene TRBJ1-1; D uncertain. The germline gives CDR1 SGDLS, CDR2 YYNGEE. Trimming pared 3 bases from V and 4 bases from J, leaving 13 bases between. This CDR3 spans 14 amino acids. This chain's CDR3 is CASSAQSLRTEAFF. CDR3 DNA sequence: TGTGCCAGCAGCGCCCAGTCCCTGCGCACTGAAGCTTTCTTT.

The chain carries TRBV11-3 and TRBJ2-3; D unresolved. This CDR3 is 11 amino acids long. V lost 6 bases, J lost 1 base, and 2 bases lay in between. Germline V gene lookup returns CDR1 SGHNT and CDR2 YENEEA. CDR3 in amino acids: CASRGTDTQYF. CDR3 sequence (DNA): TGTGCCAGCAGGGGCACAGATACGCAGTATTTT.

The rearrangement uses TRBV13 and TRBJ1-5, with D possibly TRBD1 on 5 matching bases. The ends were cut back, 5 bases at V and 2 bases at J, with 16 bases in the middle. Germline V gene lookup returns CDR1 PRHDT and CDR2 FYEKMQ (reference sequence). CDR3 length equals 16 residues. Written as DNA, the CDR3 is TGTGCCAGCAGCATGGACAAGCACCCTGGCAATCAGCCCCAGCATTTT. This translates into CASSMDKHPGNQPQHF.

The chain links TRBV25-1 to TRBJ2-7; either TRBD1 or TRBD2 may supply D (6 bases each). The CDR3 contains 13 residues. Germline values: CDR1 MGHDK, CDR2 SYGVNS. Trimming stripped 6 bases from V and 4 bases from J, with 13 bases between. CDR3 DNA sequence: TGTGCCAGCAGGCGGGACACCCCTTACGAGCAGTACGTC. This sequence encodes CASRRDTPYEQYV.